This T cell receptor beta chain was observed in a study of cytomegalovirus exposure and HLA in healthy donors. V lost 8 bases and J 1 base, leaving 14 bases between the germline ends. The CDR3 extends over 14 amino acids. Germline V gene lookup returns CDR1 MDHEN and CDR2 SYDVKM. Notes on the study in general: TCR sequences were mostly rare, though some public TCRs occurred in many donors. There were several of the most significant clusters that appeared linked to common viral pathogens in a later analysis.

The PCR made use of 60 Vbeta and 13 Jbeta primers. Some clones are missing from TCRdb's copy, which holds only in-frame ones; the method was immunoSEQ multiplex PCR. This table holds some 240,000 clones, roughly 80% found once. In the case of this clone: Its antigen is currently unknown.

Material for sequencing was PBMCs. The chain links TRBV28 to TRBJ1-1; possible D gene TRBD1, 6 bases. The TCR sequence derives from a male donor in good health and CMV-seronegative. CDR3 nucleotides: TGTGCCAGCCGGGGGGCAGCGAAGAACACTGAAGCTTTCTTT. This codes for CASRGAAKNTEAFF.